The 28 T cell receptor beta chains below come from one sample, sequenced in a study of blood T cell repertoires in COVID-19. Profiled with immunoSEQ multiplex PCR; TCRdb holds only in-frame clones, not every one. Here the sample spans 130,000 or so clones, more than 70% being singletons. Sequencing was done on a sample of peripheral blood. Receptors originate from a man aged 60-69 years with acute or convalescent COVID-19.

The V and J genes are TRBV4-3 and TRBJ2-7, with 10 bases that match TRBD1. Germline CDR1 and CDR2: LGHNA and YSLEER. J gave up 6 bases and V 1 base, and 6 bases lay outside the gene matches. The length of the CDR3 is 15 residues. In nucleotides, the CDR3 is TGCGCCAGCAGCCAAGCCGGGACAGGGGTCTTCGAGCAGTACTTC. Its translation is CASSQAGTGVFEQYF.

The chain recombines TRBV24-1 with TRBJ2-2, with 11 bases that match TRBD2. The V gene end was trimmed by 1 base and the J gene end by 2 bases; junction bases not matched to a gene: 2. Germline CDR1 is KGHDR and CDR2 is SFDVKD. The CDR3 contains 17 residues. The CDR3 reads CATSDFSGRANTGELFF. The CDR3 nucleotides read TGTGCCACCAGTGATTTTAGCGGGAGGGCCAACACCGGGGAGCTGTTTTTT.

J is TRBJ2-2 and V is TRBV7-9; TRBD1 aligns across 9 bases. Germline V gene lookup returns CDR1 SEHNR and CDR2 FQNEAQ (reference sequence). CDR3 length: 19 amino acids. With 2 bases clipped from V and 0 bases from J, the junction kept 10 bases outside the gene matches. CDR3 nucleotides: TGTGCCAGCAGCTTAAGGGGACAGGGAACCCCGCCGAACACCGGGGAGCTGTTTTTT. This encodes CASSLRGQGTPPNTGELFF.

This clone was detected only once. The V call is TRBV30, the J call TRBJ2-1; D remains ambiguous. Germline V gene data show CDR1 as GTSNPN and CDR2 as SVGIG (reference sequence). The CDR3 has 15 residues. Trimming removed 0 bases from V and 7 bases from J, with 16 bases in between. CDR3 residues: CAWSVASDLGNEQFF. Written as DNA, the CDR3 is TGTGCCTGGAGTGTAGCTTCAGACCTAGGAAATGAGCAGTTCTTC.

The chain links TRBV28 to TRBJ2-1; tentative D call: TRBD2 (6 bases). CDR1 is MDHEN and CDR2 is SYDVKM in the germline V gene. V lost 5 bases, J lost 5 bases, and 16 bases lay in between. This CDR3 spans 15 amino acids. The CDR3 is CASSRRGMSNNEQFF. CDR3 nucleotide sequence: TGTGCCAGCAGTCGGAGGGGTATGAGCAACAATGAGCAGTTCTTC.

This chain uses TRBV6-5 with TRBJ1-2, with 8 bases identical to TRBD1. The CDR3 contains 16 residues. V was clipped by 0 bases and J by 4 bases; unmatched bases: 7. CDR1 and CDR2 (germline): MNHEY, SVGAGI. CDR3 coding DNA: TGTGCCAGCAGTTACTCGACGGACAGGGTGGGCTATGGCTACACCTTC. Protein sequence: CASSYSTDRVGYGYTF.

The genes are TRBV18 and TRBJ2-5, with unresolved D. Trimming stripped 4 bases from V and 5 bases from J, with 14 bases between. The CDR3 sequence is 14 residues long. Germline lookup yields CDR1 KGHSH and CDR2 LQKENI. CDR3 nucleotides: TGTGCCAGCTCACGAAACGAACGCGCGGAGACCCAGTACTTC. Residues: CASSRNERAETQYF.

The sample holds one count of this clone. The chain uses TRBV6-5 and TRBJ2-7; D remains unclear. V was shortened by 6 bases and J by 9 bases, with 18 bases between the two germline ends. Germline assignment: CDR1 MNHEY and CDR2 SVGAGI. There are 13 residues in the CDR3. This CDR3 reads CASSPSLIARQYF. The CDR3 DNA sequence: TGTGCCAGCAGCCCGAGTCTAATTGCGAGGCAGTACTTC.

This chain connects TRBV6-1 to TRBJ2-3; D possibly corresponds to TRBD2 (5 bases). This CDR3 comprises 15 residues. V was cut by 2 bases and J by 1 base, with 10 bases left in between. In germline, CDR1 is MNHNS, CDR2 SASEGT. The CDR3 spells CASSERRGGTDTQYF. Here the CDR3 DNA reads TGTGCCAGCAGTGAACGTCGGGGTGGCACAGATACGCAGTATTTT.

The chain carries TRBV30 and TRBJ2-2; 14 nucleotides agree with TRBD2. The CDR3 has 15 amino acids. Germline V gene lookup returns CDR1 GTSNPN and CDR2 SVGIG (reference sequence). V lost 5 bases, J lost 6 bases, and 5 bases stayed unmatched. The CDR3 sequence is CAWGLGLAGAGELFF. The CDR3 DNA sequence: TGTGCCTGGGGCTTGGGACTAGCGGGAGCCGGGGAGCTGTTTTTT. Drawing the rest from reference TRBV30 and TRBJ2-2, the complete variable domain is SQTIHQWPATLVQPVGSPLSLECTVEGTSNPNLYWYRQAAGRGLQLLFYSVGIGQISSEVPQNLSASRPQDRQFILSSKKLLLSDSGFYLCAWGLGLAGAGELFFGEGSRLTVL.

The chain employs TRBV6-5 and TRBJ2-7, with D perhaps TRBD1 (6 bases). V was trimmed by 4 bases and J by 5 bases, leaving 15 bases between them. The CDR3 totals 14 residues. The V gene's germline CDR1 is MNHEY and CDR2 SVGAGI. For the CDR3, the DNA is TGTGCCAGCAGTTGGAGACAGGAGCCCCACGAGCAGTACTTC. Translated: CASSWRQEPHEQYF.

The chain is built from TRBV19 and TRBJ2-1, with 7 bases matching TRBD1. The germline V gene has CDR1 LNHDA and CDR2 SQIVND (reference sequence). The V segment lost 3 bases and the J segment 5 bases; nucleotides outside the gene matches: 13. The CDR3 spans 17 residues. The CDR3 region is CASSITGTAHVNNEQFF. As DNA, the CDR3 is TGTGCCAGTAGTATTACCGGGACAGCACATGTTAACAATGAGCAGTTCTTC.

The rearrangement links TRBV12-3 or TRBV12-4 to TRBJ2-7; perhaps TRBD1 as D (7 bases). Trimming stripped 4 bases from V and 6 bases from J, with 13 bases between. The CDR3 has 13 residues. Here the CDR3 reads CASSYQGGGEQYF. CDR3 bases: TGTGCCAGCAGTTATCAGGGGGGCGGCGAGCAGTACTTC.

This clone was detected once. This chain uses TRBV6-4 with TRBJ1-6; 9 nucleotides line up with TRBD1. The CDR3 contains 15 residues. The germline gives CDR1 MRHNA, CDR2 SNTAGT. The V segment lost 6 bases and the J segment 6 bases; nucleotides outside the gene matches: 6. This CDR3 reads CASSVGTGSNSPLHF. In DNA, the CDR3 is TGTGCCAGCAGCGTCGGGACAGGGAGTAATTCACCCCTCCACTTT.

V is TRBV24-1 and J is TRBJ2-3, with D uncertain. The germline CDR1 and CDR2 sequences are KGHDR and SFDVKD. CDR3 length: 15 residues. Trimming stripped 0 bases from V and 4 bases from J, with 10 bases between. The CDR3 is CATSDLSDLADTQYF. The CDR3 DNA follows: TGTGCCACCAGTGATTTGTCCGACCTAGCAGATACGCAGTATTTT.

The CDR3 protein is CASSPGTDLGYTF. CDR3 nucleotides: TGTGCCAGCTCACCAGGGACAGATCTTGGCTACACCTTC. V usage is TRBV18 and J usage is TRBJ1-2; 7 bases match TRBD1. This CDR3 has 13 residues. CDR1 is KGHSH, CDR2 LQKENI, per germline. V lost 2 bases, J lost 7 bases, and 4 bases stayed unmatched.

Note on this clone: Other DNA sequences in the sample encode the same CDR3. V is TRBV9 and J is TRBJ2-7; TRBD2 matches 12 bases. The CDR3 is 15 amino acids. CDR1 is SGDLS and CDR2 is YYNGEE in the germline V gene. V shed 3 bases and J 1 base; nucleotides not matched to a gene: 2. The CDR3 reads CASSATSGSSYEQYF. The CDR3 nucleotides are TGTGCCAGCAGCGCGACTAGCGGGAGTTCCTACGAGCAGTACTTC.

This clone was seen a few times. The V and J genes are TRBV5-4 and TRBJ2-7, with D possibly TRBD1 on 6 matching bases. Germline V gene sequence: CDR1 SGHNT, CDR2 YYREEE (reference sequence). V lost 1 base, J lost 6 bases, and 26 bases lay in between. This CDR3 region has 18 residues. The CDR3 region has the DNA TGTGCCAGCAGCTTGCGGGTAACAAGGACAGTCCGGCCTGGCGAGCAGTACTTC. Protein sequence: CASSLRVTRTVRPGEQYF.

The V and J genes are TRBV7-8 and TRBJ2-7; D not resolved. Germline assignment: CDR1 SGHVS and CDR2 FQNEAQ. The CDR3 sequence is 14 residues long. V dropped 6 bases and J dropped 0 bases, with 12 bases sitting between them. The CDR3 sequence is CASRLTENSYEQYF. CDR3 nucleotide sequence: TGTGCCAGCAGGTTGACTGAGAACTCCTACGAGCAGTACTTC.

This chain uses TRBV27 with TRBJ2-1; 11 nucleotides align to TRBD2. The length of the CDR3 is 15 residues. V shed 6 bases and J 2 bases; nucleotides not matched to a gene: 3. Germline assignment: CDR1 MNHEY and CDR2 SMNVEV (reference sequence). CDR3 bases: TGTGCCAGCAGCCGACTAGCGGGAACCTACAATGAGCAGTTCTTC. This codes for CASSRLAGTYNEQFF.

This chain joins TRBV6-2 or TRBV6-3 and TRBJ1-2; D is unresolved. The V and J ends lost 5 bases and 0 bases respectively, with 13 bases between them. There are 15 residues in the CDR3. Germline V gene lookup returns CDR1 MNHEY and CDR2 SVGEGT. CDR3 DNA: TGTGCCAGCAGTAGAGACGACTATTCTAACTATGGCTACACCTTC. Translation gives CASSRDDYSNYGYTF.

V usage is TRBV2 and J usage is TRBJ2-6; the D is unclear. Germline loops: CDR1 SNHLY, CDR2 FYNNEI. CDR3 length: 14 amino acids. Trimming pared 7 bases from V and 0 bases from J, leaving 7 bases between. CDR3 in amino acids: CASISSSGANVLTF. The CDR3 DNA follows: TGTGCCAGCATTAGCTCCTCTGGGGCCAACGTCCTGACTTTC. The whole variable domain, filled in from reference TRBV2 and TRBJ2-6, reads EPEVTQTPSHQVTQMGQEVILRCVPISNHLYFYWYRQILGQKVEFLVSFYNNEISEKSEIFDDQFSVERPDGSNFTLKIRSTKLEDSAMYFCASISSSGANVLTFGAGSRLTVL.

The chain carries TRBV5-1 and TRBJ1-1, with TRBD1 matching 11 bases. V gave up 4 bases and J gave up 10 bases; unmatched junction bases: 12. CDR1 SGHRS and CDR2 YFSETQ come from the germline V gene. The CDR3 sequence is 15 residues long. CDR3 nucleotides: TGCGCCAGCAGCCCCCGGGACAGGGGGTCGTGGGGAGCTTTCTTT. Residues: CASSPRDRGSWGAFF.

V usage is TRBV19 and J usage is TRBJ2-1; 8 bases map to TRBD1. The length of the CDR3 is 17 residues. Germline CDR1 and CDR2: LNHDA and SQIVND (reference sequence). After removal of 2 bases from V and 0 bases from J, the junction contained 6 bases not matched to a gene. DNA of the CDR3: TGTGCCAGTAGTATATACAGGGGGGTCAGCTCCTACAATGAGCAGTTCTTC. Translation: CASSIYRGVSSYNEQFF.

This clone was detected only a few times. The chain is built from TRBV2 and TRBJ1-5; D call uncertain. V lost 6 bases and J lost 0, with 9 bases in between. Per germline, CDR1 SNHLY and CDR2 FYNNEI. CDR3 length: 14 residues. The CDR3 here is CASRDDYSNQPQHF. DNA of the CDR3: TGTGCCAGCAGGGATGACTATAGCAATCAGCCCCAGCATTTT.

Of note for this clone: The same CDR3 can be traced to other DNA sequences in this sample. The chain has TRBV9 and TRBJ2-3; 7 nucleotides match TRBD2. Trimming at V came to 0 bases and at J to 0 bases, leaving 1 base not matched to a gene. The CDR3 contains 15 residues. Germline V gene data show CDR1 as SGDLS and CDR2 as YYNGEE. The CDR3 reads CASSVVSGSTDTQYF. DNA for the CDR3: TGTGCCAGCAGCGTAGTTAGCGGGAGCACAGATACGCAGTATTTT.

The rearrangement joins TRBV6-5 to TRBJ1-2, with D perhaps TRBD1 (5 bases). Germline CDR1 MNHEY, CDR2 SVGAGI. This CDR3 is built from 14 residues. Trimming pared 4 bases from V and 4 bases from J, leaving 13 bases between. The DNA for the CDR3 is TGTGCCAGCAGTTTCCAAGGGGTTTCCTATGGCTACACCTTC. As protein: CASSFQGVSYGYTF.

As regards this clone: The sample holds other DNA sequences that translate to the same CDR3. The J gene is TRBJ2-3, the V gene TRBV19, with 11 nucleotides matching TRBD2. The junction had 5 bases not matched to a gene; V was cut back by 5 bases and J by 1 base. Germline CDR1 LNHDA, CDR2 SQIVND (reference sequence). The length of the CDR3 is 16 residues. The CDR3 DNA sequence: TGTGCCAGTAGTCTACGGACTAGCGGGCGCACAGATACGCAGTATTTT. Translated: CASSLRTSGRTDTQYF.